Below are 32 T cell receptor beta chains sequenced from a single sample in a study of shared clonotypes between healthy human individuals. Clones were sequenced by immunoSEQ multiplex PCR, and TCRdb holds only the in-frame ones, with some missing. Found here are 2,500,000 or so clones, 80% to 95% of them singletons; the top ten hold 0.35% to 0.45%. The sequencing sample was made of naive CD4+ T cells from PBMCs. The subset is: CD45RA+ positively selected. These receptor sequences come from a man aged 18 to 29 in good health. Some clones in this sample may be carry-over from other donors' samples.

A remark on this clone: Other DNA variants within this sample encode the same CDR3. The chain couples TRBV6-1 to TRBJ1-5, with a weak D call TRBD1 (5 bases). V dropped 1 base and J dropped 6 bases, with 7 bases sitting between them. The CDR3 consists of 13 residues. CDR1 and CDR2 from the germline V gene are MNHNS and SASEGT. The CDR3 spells CASSEVRGQPQHF. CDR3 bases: TGTGCCAGCAGTGAAGTTAGGGGTCAGCCCCAGCATTTT.

The DNA of the CDR3 is TGTGCCAGCTCAATAGACGGAGGCAATCAGCCCCAGCATTTT. This sequence encodes CASSIDGGNQPQHF. The chain is built from TRBV18 and TRBJ1-5; D is unclear. Germline V lookup: CDR1 KGHSH, CDR2 LQKENI. The CDR3 spans 14 residues. Trimming left V 5 bases short and J 2 bases short, with 10 bases between. Combining the CDR3 with reference TRBV18 and TRBJ1-5 gives the whole variable domain NAGVMQNPRHLVRRRGQEARLRCSPMKGHSHVYWYRQLPEEGLKFMVYLQKENIIDESGMPKERFSAEFPKEGPSILRIQQVVRGDSAAYFCASSIDGGNQPQHFGDGTRLSIL.

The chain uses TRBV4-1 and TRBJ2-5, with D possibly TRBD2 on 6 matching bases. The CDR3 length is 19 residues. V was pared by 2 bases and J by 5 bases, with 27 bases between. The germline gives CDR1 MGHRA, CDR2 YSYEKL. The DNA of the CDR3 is TGCGCCAGCAGCCAACCACCACGGGGACTTTCACTACCAAGCGAGACCCAGTACTTC. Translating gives CASSQPPRGLSLPSETQYF.

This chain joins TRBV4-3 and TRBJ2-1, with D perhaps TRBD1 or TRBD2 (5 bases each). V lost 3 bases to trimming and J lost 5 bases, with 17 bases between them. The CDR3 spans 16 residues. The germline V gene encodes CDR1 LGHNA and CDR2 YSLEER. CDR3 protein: CASSQREGAGHNEQFF. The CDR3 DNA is TGCGCCAGCAGCCAGAGGGAAGGGGCGGGTCACAATGAGCAGTTCTTC.

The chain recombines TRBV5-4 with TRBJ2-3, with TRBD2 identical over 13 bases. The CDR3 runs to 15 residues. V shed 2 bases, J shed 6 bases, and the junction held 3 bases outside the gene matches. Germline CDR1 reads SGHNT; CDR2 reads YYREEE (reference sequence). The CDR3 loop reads CASSFGLAGVDTQYF. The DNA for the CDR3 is TGTGCCAGCAGCTTTGGACTAGCGGGAGTGGATACGCAGTATTTT. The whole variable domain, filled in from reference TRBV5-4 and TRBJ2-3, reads ETGVTQSPTHLIKTRGQQVTLRCSSQSGHNTVSWYQQALGQGPQFIFQYYREEENGRGNFPPRFSGLQFPNYSSELNVNALELDDSALYLCASSFGLAGVDTQYFGPGTRLTVL.

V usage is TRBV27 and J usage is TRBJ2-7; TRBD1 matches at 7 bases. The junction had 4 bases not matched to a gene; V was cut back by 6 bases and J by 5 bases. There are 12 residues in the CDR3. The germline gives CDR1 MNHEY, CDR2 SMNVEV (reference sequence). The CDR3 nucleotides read TGTGCCAGCAGCCAGACAGGGCACGAGCAGTACTTC. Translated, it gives CASSQTGHEQYF.

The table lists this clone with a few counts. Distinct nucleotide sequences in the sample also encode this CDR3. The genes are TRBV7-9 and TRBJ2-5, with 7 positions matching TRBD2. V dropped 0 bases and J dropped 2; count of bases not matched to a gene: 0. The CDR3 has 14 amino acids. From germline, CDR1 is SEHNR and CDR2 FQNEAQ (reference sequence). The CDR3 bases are TGTGCCAGCAGCTTAGCGGGAGGGCAAGAGACCCAGTACTTC. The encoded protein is CASSLAGGQETQYF.

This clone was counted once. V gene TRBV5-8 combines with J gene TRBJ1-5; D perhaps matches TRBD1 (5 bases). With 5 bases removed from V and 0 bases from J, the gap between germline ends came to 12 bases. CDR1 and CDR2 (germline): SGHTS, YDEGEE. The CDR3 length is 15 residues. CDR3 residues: CASRSGGVSNQPQHF. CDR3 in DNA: TGTGCCAGCAGGTCTGGGGGGGTTAGCAATCAGCCCCAGCATTTT.

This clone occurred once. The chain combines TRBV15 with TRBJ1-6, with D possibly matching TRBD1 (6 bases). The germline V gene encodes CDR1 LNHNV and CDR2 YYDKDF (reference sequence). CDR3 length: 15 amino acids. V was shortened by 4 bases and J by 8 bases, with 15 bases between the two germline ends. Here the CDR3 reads CATSTNREQHSPLHF. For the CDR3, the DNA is TGTGCCACCAGCACCAACAGGGAACAGCATTCACCCCTCCACTTT.

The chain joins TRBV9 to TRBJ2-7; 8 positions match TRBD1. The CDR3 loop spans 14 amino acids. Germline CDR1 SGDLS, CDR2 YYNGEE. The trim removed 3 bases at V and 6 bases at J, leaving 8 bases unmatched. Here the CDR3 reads CASSAQGAYFEQYF. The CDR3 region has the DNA TGTGCCAGCAGCGCCCAGGGGGCCTACTTCGAGCAGTACTTC. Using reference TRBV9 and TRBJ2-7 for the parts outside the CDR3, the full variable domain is DSGVTQTPKHLITATGQRVTLRCSPRSGDLSVYWYQQSLDQGLQFLIQYYNGEERAKGNILERFSAQQFPDLHSELNLSSLELGDSALYFCASSAQGAYFEQYFGPGTRLTVT.

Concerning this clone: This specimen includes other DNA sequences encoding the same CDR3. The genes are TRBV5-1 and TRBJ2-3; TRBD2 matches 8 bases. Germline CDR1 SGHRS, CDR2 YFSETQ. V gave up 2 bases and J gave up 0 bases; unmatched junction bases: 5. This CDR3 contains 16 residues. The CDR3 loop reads CASSFGAGGSTDTQYF. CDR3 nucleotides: TGCGCCAGCAGCTTCGGCGCGGGAGGTAGCACAGATACGCAGTATTTT.

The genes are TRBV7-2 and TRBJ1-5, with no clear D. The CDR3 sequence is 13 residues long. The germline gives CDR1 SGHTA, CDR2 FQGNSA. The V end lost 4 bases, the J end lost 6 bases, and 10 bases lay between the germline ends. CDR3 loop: CASSSWTSQPQHF. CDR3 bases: TGTGCCAGCAGCTCCTGGACTTCTCAGCCCCAGCATTTT.

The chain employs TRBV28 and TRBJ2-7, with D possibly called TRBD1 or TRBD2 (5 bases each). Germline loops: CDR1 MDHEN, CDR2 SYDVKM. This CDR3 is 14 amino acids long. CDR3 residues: CASIARDLGAPLTV. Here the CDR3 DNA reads TGTGCCAGCATCGCCCGGGATCTTGGGGCACCGCTTACGGTC.

CDR3 sequence: CAIKMEDTQYF. The CDR3 DNA follows: TGTGCCATCAAGATGGAGGATACGCAGTATTTT. This rearrangement joins TRBV10-3 to TRBJ2-3; D remains unclear. CDR1 and CDR2 from the germline V gene are ENHRY and SYGVKD. Deletions cut 7 bases from V and 6 bases from J, with 8 bases between. The CDR3 extends over 11 amino acids.

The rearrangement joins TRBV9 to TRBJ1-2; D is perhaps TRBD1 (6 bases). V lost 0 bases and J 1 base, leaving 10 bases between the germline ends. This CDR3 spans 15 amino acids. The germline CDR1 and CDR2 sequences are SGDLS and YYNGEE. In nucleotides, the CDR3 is TGTGCCAGCAGCGTAGGAGGGGGTTATAACTATGGCTACACCTTC. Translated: CASSVGGGYNYGYTF.

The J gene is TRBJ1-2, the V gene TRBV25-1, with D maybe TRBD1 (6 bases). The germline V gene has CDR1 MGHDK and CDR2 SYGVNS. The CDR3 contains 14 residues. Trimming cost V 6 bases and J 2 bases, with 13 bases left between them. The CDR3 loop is CASSRRGPNYGYTF. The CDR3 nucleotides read TGTGCCAGCAGCCGCAGGGGCCCCAACTATGGCTACACCTTC.

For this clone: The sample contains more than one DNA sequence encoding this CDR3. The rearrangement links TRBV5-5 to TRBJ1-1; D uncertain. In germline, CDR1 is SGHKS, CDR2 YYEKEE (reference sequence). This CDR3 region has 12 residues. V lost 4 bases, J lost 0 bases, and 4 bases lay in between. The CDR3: CASSLLNTEAFF. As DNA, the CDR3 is TGTGCCAGCAGCCTACTGAACACTGAAGCTTTCTTT.

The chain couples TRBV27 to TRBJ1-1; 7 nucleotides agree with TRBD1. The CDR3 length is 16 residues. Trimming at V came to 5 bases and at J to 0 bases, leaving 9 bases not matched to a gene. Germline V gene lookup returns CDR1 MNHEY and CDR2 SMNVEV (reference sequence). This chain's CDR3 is CASSPRQGNMNTEAFF. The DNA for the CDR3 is TGTGCCAGCAGTCCCCGACAGGGAAACATGAACACTGAAGCTTTCTTT.

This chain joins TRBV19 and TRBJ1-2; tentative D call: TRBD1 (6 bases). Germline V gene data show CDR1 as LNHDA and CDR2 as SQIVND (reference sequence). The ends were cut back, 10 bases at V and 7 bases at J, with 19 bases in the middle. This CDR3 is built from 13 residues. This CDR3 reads CATQTTGSPGYTF. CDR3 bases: TGTGCCACCCAGACTACAGGGTCCCCTGGCTACACCTTC.

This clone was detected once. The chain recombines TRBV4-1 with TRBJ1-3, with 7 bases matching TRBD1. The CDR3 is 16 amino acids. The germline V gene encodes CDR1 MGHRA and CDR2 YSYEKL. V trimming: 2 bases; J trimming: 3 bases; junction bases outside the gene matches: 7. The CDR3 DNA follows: TGCGCCAGCAGCCAACCTACAGCAGGGGGTGGAAACACCATATATTTT. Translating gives CASSQPTAGGGNTIYF.

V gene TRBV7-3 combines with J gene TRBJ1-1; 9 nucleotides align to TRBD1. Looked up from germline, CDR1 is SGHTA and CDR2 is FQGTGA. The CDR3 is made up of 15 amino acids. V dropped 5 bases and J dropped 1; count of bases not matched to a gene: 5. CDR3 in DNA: TGTGCCAGCAGCCCCTCACAGGGGGCGAACACTGAAGCTTTCTTT. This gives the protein CASSPSQGANTEAFF.

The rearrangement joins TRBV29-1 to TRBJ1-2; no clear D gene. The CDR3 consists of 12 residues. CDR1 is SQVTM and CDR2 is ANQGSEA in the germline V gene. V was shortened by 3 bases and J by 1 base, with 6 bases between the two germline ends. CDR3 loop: CSVDWLNYGYTF. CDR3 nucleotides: TGCAGCGTTGATTGGCTTAACTATGGCTACACCTTC.

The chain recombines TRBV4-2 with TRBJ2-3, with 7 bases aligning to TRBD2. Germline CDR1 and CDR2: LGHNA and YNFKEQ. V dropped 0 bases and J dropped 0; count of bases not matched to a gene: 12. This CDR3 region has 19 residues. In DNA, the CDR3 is TGTGCCAGCAGCCAAGACTGGGGGGGACCCACACCTAGCACAGATACGCAGTATTTT. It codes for CASSQDWGGPTPSTDTQYF.

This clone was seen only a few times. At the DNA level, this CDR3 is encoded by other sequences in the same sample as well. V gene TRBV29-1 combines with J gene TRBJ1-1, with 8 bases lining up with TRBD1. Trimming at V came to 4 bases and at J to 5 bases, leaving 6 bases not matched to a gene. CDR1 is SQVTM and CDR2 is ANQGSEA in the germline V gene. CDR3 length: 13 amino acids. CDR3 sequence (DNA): TGCAGCGTTGGAGACAGGGGCTTAACTGAAGCTTTCTTT. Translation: CSVGDRGLTEAFF.

CDR3: CASSLSQGLTGELFF. DNA for the CDR3: TGTGCCAGCAGTTTAAGTCAGGGGCTGACCGGGGAGCTGTTTTTT. V gene TRBV27 combines with J gene TRBJ2-2, with D maybe TRBD1 (6 bases). V dropped 2 bases and J dropped 5 bases, with 12 bases sitting between them. This CDR3 region has 15 residues. The germline V gene encodes CDR1 MNHEY and CDR2 SMNVEV (reference sequence).

The CDR3 DNA reads TGTGCCAGCAGTGATTCAAGGGTCGACAGGAGGTATACCGGCGAGCAGTACTTC. Its translation is CASSDSRVDRRYTGEQYF. The rearrangement joins TRBV28 to TRBJ2-7; weak D call: TRBD1 (6 bases). V was cut by 5 bases and J by 6 bases, with 29 bases left in between. This CDR3 is built from 18 residues. Germline V CDR1 and CDR2: MDHEN, SYDVKM.

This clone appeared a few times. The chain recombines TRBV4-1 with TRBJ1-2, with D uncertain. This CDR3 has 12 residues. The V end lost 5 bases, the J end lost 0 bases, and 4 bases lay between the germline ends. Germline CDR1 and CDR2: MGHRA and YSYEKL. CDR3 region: CASSAPNYGYTF. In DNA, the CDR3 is TGCGCCAGCAGCGCACCTAACTATGGCTACACCTTC.

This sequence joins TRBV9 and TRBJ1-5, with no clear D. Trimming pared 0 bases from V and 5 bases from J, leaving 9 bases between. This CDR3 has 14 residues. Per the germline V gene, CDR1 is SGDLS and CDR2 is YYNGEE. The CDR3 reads CASSVGGRDQPQHF. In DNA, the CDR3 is TGTGCCAGCAGCGTAGGCGGACGGGATCAGCCCCAGCATTTT. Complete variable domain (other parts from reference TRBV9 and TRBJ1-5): DSGVTQTPKHLITATGQRVTLRCSPRSGDLSVYWYQQSLDQGLQFLIQYYNGEERAKGNILERFSAQQFPDLHSELNLSSLELGDSALYFCASSVGGRDQPQHFGDGTRLSIL.

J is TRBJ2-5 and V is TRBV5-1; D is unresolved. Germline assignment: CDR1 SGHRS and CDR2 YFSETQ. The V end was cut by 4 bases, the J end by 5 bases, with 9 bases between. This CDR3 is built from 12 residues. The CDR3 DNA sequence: TGCGCCAGCAGCCCTACGATGGAGACCCAGTACTTC. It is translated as CASSPTMETQYF.

The DNA of the CDR3 is TGTGCCAGCAGTGCGTACATGAACACTGAAGCTTTCTTT. Translating it yields CASSAYMNTEAFF. The chain links TRBV6-4 to TRBJ1-1; D gene unclear. This CDR3 is 13 amino acids long. From germline, CDR1 is MRHNA and CDR2 SNTAGT. With 4 bases removed from V and 0 bases from J, the gap between germline ends came to 6 bases.

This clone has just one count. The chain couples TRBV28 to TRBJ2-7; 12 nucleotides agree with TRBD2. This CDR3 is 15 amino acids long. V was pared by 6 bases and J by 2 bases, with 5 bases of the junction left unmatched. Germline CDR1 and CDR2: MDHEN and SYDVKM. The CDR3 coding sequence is TGTGCCAGCAGCTCTAGCGGGAGGGCCCCCTACGAGCAGTACTTC. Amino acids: CASSSSGRAPYEQYF.

The CDR3 sequence: CASSSVGTDTQYF. DNA for the CDR3: TGTGCCAGCAGTTCGGTAGGGACAGATACGCAGTATTTT. The chain couples TRBV2 to TRBJ2-3; D is uncertain. With 5 bases removed from V and 3 bases from J, the gap between germline ends came to 9 bases. From germline, CDR1 is SNHLY and CDR2 FYNNEI. The CDR3 has 13 residues.